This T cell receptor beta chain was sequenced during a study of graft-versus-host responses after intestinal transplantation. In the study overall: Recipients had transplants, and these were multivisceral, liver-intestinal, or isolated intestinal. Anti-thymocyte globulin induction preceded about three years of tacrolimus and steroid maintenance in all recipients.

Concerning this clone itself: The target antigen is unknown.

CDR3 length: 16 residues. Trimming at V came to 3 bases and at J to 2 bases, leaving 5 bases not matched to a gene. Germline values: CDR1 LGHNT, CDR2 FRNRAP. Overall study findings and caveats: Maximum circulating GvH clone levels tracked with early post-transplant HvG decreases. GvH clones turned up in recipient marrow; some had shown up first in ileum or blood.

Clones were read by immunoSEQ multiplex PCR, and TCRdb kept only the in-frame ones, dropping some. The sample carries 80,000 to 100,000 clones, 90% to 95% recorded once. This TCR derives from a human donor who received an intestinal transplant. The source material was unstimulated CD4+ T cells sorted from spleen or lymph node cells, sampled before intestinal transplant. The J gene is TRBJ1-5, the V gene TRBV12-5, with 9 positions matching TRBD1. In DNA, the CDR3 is TGTGCTAGTGGTTTTCTTACAGGGGGCGGCAATCAGCCCCAGCATTTT. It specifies CASGFLTGGGNQPQHF.